The clone carrying this TCR beta chain was seen a few times. Its specificity is not known. The sample comes from a study of molecular identifiers for immune sequencing clone quantification. Preparation methods for the bulk TCR libraries were those previously described, with listed TCR primers. Via MiXCR, TCRdb re-called the PCR reads, giving one row per CDR3 protein. The sample has about 630,000 distinct CDR3 sequences; around 25% are singletons. Input for naive CD8 libraries was about 18,000 to 1,100,000 sorted cells; the RNA fraction used was 10%, 30% or 50%. General observations from the study: Under 1% of molecules in naive cells, but over 99% of effector molecules, belonged to clones above 20 RNA copies.

The sequence derives from a human donor in good health. Some libraries in this study had Jurkat cell RNA spiked in. The sample was naive CD8+ T cells from blood, with Jurkat cell RNA spiked in. This sample's subset: FACS-sorted CD8+CD4-CCR7+CD45RA+ naive T cells.

The CDR3 sequence: CASSFGRSQETQYF. The DNA for the CDR3 is TGTGCCAGCAGCTTCGGACGCAGCCAAGAGACCCAGTACTTC. The V call is TRBV7-6, the J call TRBJ2-5; D is uncertain. This CDR3 comprises 14 residues. V was pared by 3 bases and J by 1 base, with 9 bases between. Germline V gene lookup returns CDR1 SGHVS and CDR2 FNYEAQ.